This passage covers 26 T cell receptor beta chains from one sample sequenced in a study of identical twins. From the 5' RACE reads, TCRdb called clonotypes with MiXCR, one entry per CDR3 protein. The data show roughly 690,000 distinct CDR3 sequences, approximately 6% seen once. The specimen sequenced was naive T cells sorted from blood. The receptor source for this set is a man younger than 35 in good health.

This clonotype was seen repeatedly, ten times or more. The V gene is TRBV6-5, the J gene TRBJ1-6, with D unclear. CDR1 is MNHEY, CDR2 SVGAGI, per germline. This CDR3 is 14 amino acids long. V was cut by 2 bases and J by 4 bases, with 6 bases left in between. The CDR3: CASSYDVYNSPLHF. CDR3 DNA sequence: TGTGCCAGCAGTTACGACGTTTATAATTCACCCCTCCACTTT.

In this sample, this clonotype turned up many times. The rearrangement links TRBV27 to TRBJ2-3; 9 bases agree with TRBD2. The CDR3 is 18 residues long. The germline V gene encodes CDR1 MNHEY and CDR2 SMNVEV (reference sequence). J was trimmed by 0 bases and V by 3 bases; bases with no gene match: 10. Written as DNA, the CDR3 is TGTGCCAGCAGTTTCATTTGGGCTAGCGGGACTAGCACAGATACGCAGTATTTT. It specifies CASSFIWASGTSTDTQYF.

This clonotype was counted between two and nine times. The chain carries TRBV30 and TRBJ2-7; D is ambiguous. Trimming left V 4 bases short and J 4 bases short, with 8 bases between. The CDR3 has 11 amino acids. Germline CDR1 is GTSNPN and CDR2 is SVGIG (reference sequence). The DNA for the CDR3 is TGTGCCTGGACAGGATTATACGAGCAGTACGTC. Amino acids: CAWTGLYEQYV.

Only a few counts were recorded for this clonotype. This chain joins TRBV5-1 and TRBJ2-1; 15 bases align to TRBD2. This CDR3 is built from 17 residues. With 7 bases clipped from V and 1 base from J, the junction kept 6 bases outside the gene matches. Germline loops: CDR1 SGHRS, CDR2 YFSETQ. The CDR3 coding sequence is TGCGCCAGCGTCCGGGGACTAGCGGGAGGTTCCTACAATGAGCAGTTCTTC. It specifies CASVRGLAGGSYNEQFF.

This clonotype showed up many times. V usage is TRBV20-1 and J usage is TRBJ2-3; D is unresolved. V lost 3 bases and J lost 6, with 16 bases in between. The germline CDR1 and CDR2 sequences are DFQATT and SNEGSKA (reference sequence). This CDR3 region has 14 residues. The CDR3 coding sequence is TGCAGTGCTAGTGGCACGATCCACACCGATACGCAGTATTTT. Translated: CSASGTIHTDTQYF.

This chain connects TRBV18 to TRBJ2-1; D may be TRBD2 (6 bases). The CDR3 has 16 residues. Germline-derived CDR1 and CDR2 are KGHSH and LQKENI. Trimming removed 3 bases from V and 3 bases from J, with 15 bases in between. CDR3 amino acids: CASSPEGSRYYNEQFF. The CDR3 region has the DNA TGTGCCAGCTCACCGGAGGGTAGTCGATACTACAATGAGCAGTTCTTC. Drawing the rest from reference TRBV18 and TRBJ2-1, the complete variable domain is NAGVMQNPRHLVRRRGQEARLRCSPMKGHSHVYWYRQLPEEGLKFMVYLQKENIIDESGMPKERFSAEFPKEGPSILRIQQVVRGDSAAYFCASSPEGSRYYNEQFFGPGTRLTVL.

This clonotype was detected only a few times. This sequence joins TRBV18 and TRBJ2-7; a possible D gene is TRBD2 (5 bases). The germline V and J ends were trimmed by 5 bases and 2 bases, with 19 bases remaining between them. The germline V gene has CDR1 KGHSH and CDR2 LQKENI. The CDR3 totals 16 residues. CDR3 loop: CASSNFNGLTTYEQYF. Written as DNA, the CDR3 is TGTGCCAGCTCAAATTTTAACGGACTCACCACCTACGAGCAGTACTTC.

This clonotype was seen a handful of times. The J gene is TRBJ1-1, the V gene TRBV29-1; D is undetermined. The CDR3 sequence is 12 residues long. Per the germline V gene, CDR1 is SQVTM and CDR2 is ANQGSEA. Deletions cut 4 bases from V and 4 bases from J, with 10 bases between. Written as DNA, the CDR3 is TGCAGCGTTGGGGGTCATGGCACTGAAGCTTTCTTT. Translated: CSVGGHGTEAFF. Full variable domain (rest looked up from reference TRBV29-1 and TRBJ1-1): SAVISQKPSRDICQRGTSLTIQCQVDSQVTMMFWYRQQPGQSLTLIATANQGSEATYESGFVIDKFPISRPNLTFSTLTVSNMSPEDSSIYLCSVGGHGTEAFFGQGTRLTVV.

This clonotype was counted ten times or more. The CDR3 nucleotides read TGTGCCAGCAGTTACGTTGGGACTAGCGGGAGCAATGAGCAGTTCTTC. It encodes CASSYVGTSGSNEQFF. The J gene is TRBJ2-1, the V gene TRBV6-5; 14 bases map to TRBD2. The V and J ends lost 2 bases and 6 bases, in that order; junction bases with no gene match: 3. This CDR3 region has 16 residues. The germline V gene encodes CDR1 MNHEY and CDR2 SVGAGI.

The chain links TRBV7-2 to TRBJ2-5, with D maybe TRBD2 (5 bases). The CDR3 runs to 14 residues. Trimming pared 5 bases from V and 6 bases from J, leaving 16 bases between. Germline CDR1 reads SGHTA; CDR2 reads FQGNSA. The chain's CDR3 is CASSPSRGWQTQYF. The CDR3 DNA is TGTGCCAGCAGCCCCTCCCGAGGGTGGCAGACCCAGTACTTC.

The V call is TRBV11-2, the J call TRBJ2-7; 11 bases are shared with TRBD2. J was trimmed by 2 bases and V by 5 bases; bases with no gene match: 5. This CDR3 region has 15 residues. Germline V gives CDR1 SGHAT, CDR2 FQNNGV. CDR3 residues: CASSLLAGDPYEQYF. CDR3 coding DNA: TGTGCCAGCAGCCTACTAGCGGGAGACCCCTACGAGCAGTACTTC.

This clonotype occurred many times. This chain links TRBV6-2 or TRBV6-3 with TRBJ2-7; a possible D gene is TRBD2 (5 bases). This CDR3 contains 13 residues. V lost 5 bases and J lost 9, with 17 bases in between. Per the germline V gene, CDR1 is MNHEY and CDR2 is SVGEGT. CDR3 in amino acids: CASSRPGSSGQYV. CDR3 DNA: TGTGCCAGCAGTCGCCCGGGATCATCGGGGCAGTACGTC.

This clonotype has a handful of counts. The chain employs TRBV27 and TRBJ1-2, with 11 bases lining up with TRBD1. Germline CDR1 reads MNHEY; CDR2 reads SMNVEV (reference sequence). The CDR3 sequence is 15 residues long. V lost 0 bases and J lost 6; bases outside the gene matches: 3. CDR3 in amino acids: CASSLSGGQGDGYTF. CDR3 nucleotides: TGTGCCAGCAGTTTATCAGGGGGACAGGGGGATGGCTACACCTTC.

The chain recombines TRBV18 with TRBJ1-1; TRBD1 matches at 9 bases. CDR1 is KGHSH and CDR2 is LQKENI in the germline V gene. The V segment lost 4 bases and the J segment 4 bases; nucleotides outside the gene matches: 13. CDR3 length: 17 residues. CDR3 in DNA: TGTGCCAGCTCACACCAAGACAGGGGGTCGTCGGGCACTGAAGCTTTCTTT. This encodes CASSHQDRGSSGTEAFF.

The chain uses TRBV20-1 and TRBJ2-3, with D possibly being TRBD2 (7 bases). Per the germline V gene, CDR1 is DFQATT and CDR2 is SNEGSKA (reference sequence). Trimming removed 7 bases at V and 1 base at J, with 18 bases between. The CDR3 length is 15 residues. CDR3 protein: CSGGMGGPGTDTQYF. As DNA, the CDR3 is TGCAGTGGAGGGATGGGGGGGCCAGGCACAGATACGCAGTATTTT.

This clonotype was picked up many times. The chain employs TRBV5-1 and TRBJ2-1, with a possible D match to TRBD1 (6 bases). Between the trimmed V and J ends, which lost 2 bases and 5 bases, there was a span of 14 bases. Germline CDR1 and CDR2: SGHRS and YFSETQ. This CDR3 comprises 15 residues. Written as DNA, the CDR3 is TGCGCCAGCAGCTTACCGGGACACCTTAACAATGAGCAGTTCTTC. Translation: CASSLPGHLNNEQFF.

In this sample, this clonotype turned up a few times. The genes are TRBV25-1 and TRBJ2-3; D is ambiguous. Germline CDR1 is MGHDK and CDR2 is SYGVNS. The V gene lost 2 bases and the J gene lost 5 bases, with 11 bases spanning the gap. This CDR3 spans 14 amino acids. In DNA form, the CDR3 reads TGTGCCAGCAGTGAAGAGCGCTTTGGAGATACGCAGTATTTT. Translated: CASSEERFGDTQYF.

This clonotype was observed a handful of times. The rearrangement uses TRBV5-1 and TRBJ2-6; 8 bases are a match to TRBD1. The CDR3 extends over 15 amino acids. J was trimmed by 0 bases and V by 8 bases; bases with no gene match: 4. CDR1 and CDR2 from the germline V gene are SGHRS and YFSETQ. The CDR3, as DNA: TGCGCCAGTGAGACAGGGGCCTCTGGGGCCAACGTCCTGACTTTC. Its translation: CASETGASGANVLTF.

J is TRBJ2-3 and V is TRBV14, with D unclear. Germline CDR1 SGHDN, CDR2 FVKESK. There are 12 residues in the CDR3. Deletions cut 0 bases from V and 11 bases from J, with 9 bases between. The chain's CDR3 is CASSQDYRLQYF. The DNA for the CDR3 is TGTGCCAGCAGCCAAGATTACCGACTGCAGTATTTT. Supplemented by reference TRBV14 and TRBJ2-3, the full variable domain reads EAGVTQFPSHSVIEKGQTVTLRCDPISGHDNLYWYRRVMGKEIKFLLHFVKESKQDESGMPNNRFLAERTGGTYSTLKVQPAELEDSGVYFCASSQDYRLQYFGPGTRLTVL.

This clonotype was observed at least ten times. The chain carries TRBV29-1 and TRBJ1-3; 9 bases align to TRBD1. This CDR3 comprises 14 residues. Germline assignment: CDR1 SQVTM and CDR2 ANQGSEA. With 6 bases clipped from V and 0 bases from J, the junction kept 3 bases outside the gene matches. This chain's CDR3 is CSVQQGASGNTIYF. In nucleotides, the CDR3 is TGCAGCGTACAACAGGGGGCCTCTGGAAACACCATATATTTT.

This clonotype occurred many times. The V call is TRBV12-3 or TRBV12-4, the J call TRBJ2-1, with D uncertain. The ends were cut back, 1 base at V and 4 bases at J, with 5 bases in the middle. This CDR3 spans 13 amino acids. DNA of the CDR3: TGTGCCAGCAGTTTAGGCGAATACAATGAGCAGTTCTTC. Residues: CASSLGEYNEQFF.

The chain combines TRBV10-2 with TRBJ2-3; 14 bases map to TRBD2. The ends lost 8 bases at V and 3 bases at J; junction bases unmatched: 7. Germline lookup yields CDR1 WSHSY and CDR2 SAAADI. The CDR3 covers 16 residues. This CDR3 reads CASSPTSGGGTDTQYF. The CDR3 coding sequence is TGCGCCAGCTCGCCGACTAGCGGGGGGGGGACAGATACGCAGTATTTT.

This chain connects TRBV18 to TRBJ1-5; 7 bases map to TRBD1. Germline CDR1 is KGHSH and CDR2 is LQKENI. The junction had 11 bases not matched to a gene; V was cut back by 1 base and J by 2 bases. The CDR3 runs to 18 residues. The CDR3 is CASSPRVPRQGGNQPQHF. CDR3 nucleotides: TGTGCCAGCTCACCACGAGTCCCCAGACAGGGAGGCAATCAGCCCCAGCATTTT. Supplemented by reference TRBV18 and TRBJ1-5, the full variable domain reads NAGVMQNPRHLVRRRGQEARLRCSPMKGHSHVYWYRQLPEEGLKFMVYLQKENIIDESGMPKERFSAEFPKEGPSILRIQQVVRGDSAAYFCASSPRVPRQGGNQPQHFGDGTRLSIL.

This clonotype was seen at least ten times. The chain recombines TRBV6-5 with TRBJ2-1, with 8 bases matching TRBD2. V lost 2 bases, J lost 8 bases, and 8 bases stayed unmatched. The CDR3 runs 15 residues. The germline V gene has CDR1 MNHEY and CDR2 SVGAGI. CDR3 amino acids: CASSYGTRVRDEQFF. Here the CDR3 DNA reads TGTGCCAGCAGTTACGGGACTAGAGTCCGGGATGAGCAGTTCTTC.

This clonotype was counted ten times or more. The chain combines TRBV7-9 with TRBJ2-1, with TRBD2 matching over 7 bases. Germline trimming cut 6 bases from V and 5 bases from J; bases unmatched to any gene: 10. The germline V gene encodes CDR1 SEHNR and CDR2 FQNEAQ (reference sequence). This CDR3 contains 15 residues. CDR3 sequence (DNA): TGTGCCAGCAGGACGGGGGGTCTGAGGGACAATGAGCAGTTCTTC. Encoded protein: CASRTGGLRDNEQFF.

The gene calls are TRBV6-5 and TRBJ2-6, with a weak D call TRBD1 (6 bases). The V end was cut by 4 bases, the J end by 2 bases, with 9 bases between. CDR1 is MNHEY, CDR2 SVGAGI, per germline. This CDR3 region has 15 residues. The CDR3 sequence is CASSSGHTGANVLTF. The CDR3 DNA follows: TGTGCCAGCAGTTCGGGACACACTGGGGCCAACGTCCTGACTTTC.